These T cell receptor beta chains were read from a single sample in a study of CD8 T cells in Susac syndrome. TCRdb passed the immunoSEQ multiplex PCR reads through MiXCR, listing each CDR3 protein once. The table lists 150,000 to 200,000 distinct CDR3 sequences, around 94% of them singletons. Specimen: CD4+ T cells from PBMCs. All receptors come from a human donor in good health. The CDR3 runs from the conserved cysteine through the conserved F or W. Each record gives: J gene, D gene, V gene, clone size, CDR3 DNA, CDR3 protein. D genes are given only for firm matches. Size is omitted from some rows. Given values are once, few, many or a class for expanded clones.

TRBJ2-1 | - | TRBV20-1 | few | TGCAGTGCTACTAGGATGAGTGAGCAGTTCTTC | CSATRMSEQFF
TRBJ2-1 | TRBD1 | TRBV7-2 | - | TGTGCCAGCAGCTTAGCTGGGGGACAGGGGAATGAGCAGTTCTTC | CASSLAGGQGNEQFF
TRBJ2-7 | - | TRBV19 | - | TGTGCCAGTAGACAATCCGATTACGAGCAGTACTTC | CASRQSDYEQYF
TRBJ2-3 | - | TRBV29-1 | - | TGCAGCGTTGAAGTTTGGGACTCCACAGATACGCAGTATTTT | CSVEVWDSTDTQYF
TRBJ1-3 | - | TRBV18 | - | TGTGCCAGCTCACCAACAGGGGGAAACACCATATATTTT | CASSPTGGNTIYF
TRBJ2-7 | - | TRBV24-1 | - | TGTGCCACCAGTGACCACCGGACAGCCGAGCAGTACTTC | CATSDHRTAEQYF
TRBJ1-5 | - | TRBV30 | - | TGTGCCTGGAGTGTACGGGGATTCTATAGCAATCAGCCCCAGCATTTT | CAWSVRGFYSNQPQHF
TRBJ2-3 | - | TRBV20-1 | - | TGCAGTGCTGCTAGCGATGGCACAGATACGCAGTATTTT | CSAASDGTDTQYF
TRBJ2-7 | TRBD2 | TRBV5-6 | - | TGTGCCAGCACCCTCATGACGACTAGCGGGGGGGCCGAGCAGTACTTC | CASTLMTTSGGAEQYF
TRBJ2-1 | TRBD1 | TRBV10-3 | - | TGTGCCATCAGTGACCGGACAGGGGGCGATGAGCAGTTCTTC | CAISDRTGGDEQFF
TRBJ1-5 | - | TRBV11-1 | - | TGTGCCAGCAGCTTAGGAGCGGGCAATCAGCCCCAGCATTTT | CASSLGAGNQPQHF
TRBJ2-5 | - | TRBV7-2 | - | TGTGCCAGCAGCGGCGGCGGAGGAGAGACCCAGTACTTC | CASSGGGGETQYF
TRBJ2-2 | TRBD2 | TRBV10-3 | - | TGTGCCATCAGTGACCTAGCGGGATCGCTGTTTTTT | CAISDLAGSLFF
TRBJ2-7 | - | TRBV20-1 | - | TGCAGTGCTAGAGATCCGAAGGGGCTCGAGCAGTACTTC | CSARDPKGLEQYF
TRBJ2-7 | - | TRBV10-2 | - | TGCGCCAGCGGGGCAGCGGGTTTCGGGGAGCAGTACTTC | CASGAAGFGEQYF
TRBJ1-1 | - | TRBV29-1 | - | TGCAGCGTGGCGGGAGCAGGTGGCACTGAAGCTTTCTTT | CSVAGAGGTEAFF
TRBJ2-3 | TRBD1 | TRBV12-3/TRBV12-4 | - | TGTGCCAGCAGCCGCCTTACAGGGGGAGTTCAAGATACGCAGTATTTT | CASSRLTGGVQDTQYF
TRBJ2-5 | TRBD1 | TRBV27 | - | TGTGCCAGCAGCAATGGGAACAGGGGTATCCAAGAGACCCAGTACTTC | CASSNGNRGIQETQYF
TRBJ1-1 | - | TRBV30 | - | TGTGCCTGGAACAAGGGGATTTTGAGGGAAATGAACACTGAAGCTTTCTTT | CAWNKGILREMNTEAFF
TRBJ1-1 | - | TRBV7-9 | once | TGTGCCAGCAGGCCAGGGATGACTGAAGCTTTCTTT | CASRPGMTEAFF
TRBJ2-1 | - | TRBV29-1 | - | TGCAGCGTTGAGGGCCGGGACGCAGTCTACAATGAGCAGTTCTTC | CSVEGRDAVYNEQFF
TRBJ2-6 | TRBD1 | TRBV4-1 | - | TGCGCCAGCAGCCAAGGCGGACAGGGGGCGGGTGGGGCCAACGTCCTGACTTTC | CASSQGGQGAGGANVLTF
TRBJ1-2 | - | TRBV20-1 | - | TGCAGTGCTAGAGCCTCAGGGAACTATGGCTACACCTTC | CSARASGNYGYTF
TRBJ2-1 | - | TRBV9 | - | TGTGCCAGCAGCGTAGGGTCTGGTTCCTACAATGAGCAGTTCTTC | CASSVGSGSYNEQFF
TRBJ2-7 | TRBD1 | TRBV20-1 | - | TGCAGTGCTAGAAGAGGACAGGATTACGAGCAGTACTTC | CSARRGQDYEQYF
TRBJ2-5 | - | TRBV5-1 | once | TGCGCCAGCAGCTTGGACGGCAGGGAGACCCAGTACTTC | CASSLDGRETQYF
TRBJ1-2 | - | TRBV20-1 | - | TGCAGTGCTGCTGGACGGGACTATGGCTACACCTTC | CSAAGRDYGYTF
TRBJ2-1 | TRBD1 | TRBV7-9 | - | TGTGCCAGCAGCGCCGGGACAGGGGATTTGAATGAGCAGTTCTTC | CASSAGTGDLNEQFF
TRBJ2-3 | - | TRBV20-1 | - | TGCAGTGCTACCTTCTGGGACTCGACCACAGATACGCAGTATTTT | CSATFWDSTTDTQYF
TRBJ2-7 | - | TRBV15 | - | TGTGCCACCAGCGGCCGGGTGACACCTGCCTACGAGCAGTACTTC | CATSGRVTPAYEQYF
TRBJ2-2 | - | TRBV7-2 | - | TGTGCCAGCAGCCCCCAGGGAGCCGGGGAGCTGTTTTTT | CASSPQGAGELFF
TRBJ2-7 | TRBD2 | TRBV5-1 | - | TGCGCCAGCAGCTTGGGCTCTAGCGGGCATAACTACGAGCAGTACTTC | CASSLGSSGHNYEQYF
TRBJ1-5 | - | TRBV4-2 | - | TGTGCCAGCAGCCACCAATGGGAGGGAGGCAATCAGCCCCAGCATTTT | CASSHQWEGGNQPQHF
TRBJ1-1 | - | TRBV3-1 | - | TGTGCCAGCAGCCCCGGGGCCGTGAACACTGAAGCTTTCTTT | CASSPGAVNTEAFF
TRBJ1-3 | - | TRBV29-1 | - | TGCAGCGTCGAAAGTGCTGGAAACACCATATATTTT | CSVESAGNTIYF
TRBJ2-7 | - | TRBV3-1 | - | TGTGCCAGCAGAAACTACAGGGCAGGCTCCTACGAGCAGTACTTC | CASRNYRAGSYEQYF
TRBJ2-1 | - | TRBV4-2 | - | TGTGCCAGCAGCCAAGATGGGCAAGGCGAGCAGTTCTTC | CASSQDGQGEQFF
TRBJ2-3 | TRBD1 | TRBV7-8 | once | TGTGCCAGCAGCCCAGGACAGGGGGGCACAGATACGCAGTATTTT | CASSPGQGGTDTQYF
TRBJ1-2 | - | TRBV28 | - | TGTGCCAGCAACCAGGGAAGTGGCTACACCTTC | CASNQGSGYTF